This TCR beta chain appears in the sequencing data of a study of tumor and adjacent non-tumor tissue in lung cancer. Findings and caveats of the study: Tumor TCR diversity, when higher, was linked to shorter survival. Normal lung showed higher cumulative top 100 clone frequency than tumor. Significantly higher TCR diversity was found in tumor than normal lung.

As to this clonotype: The target antigen is unknown. One junction end does not reproduce the germline sequence, and a read error may be involved.

TCRbeta libraries were built with three rounds of nested PCR, modified from ARM-PCR. TCRdb called the multiplex PCR reads again in MiXCR, with one record for every CDR3 protein. The sample carries 130,000 or so distinct CDR3 sequences, 66% recorded once. This CDR3 has 13 residues. This sample's RNA came from whole unsorted tissue. Newly diagnosed lung cancer patients had thoracic surgery in China, August–late 2014, without prior chemotherapy. This chain links TRBV12-3 or TRBV12-4 with TRBJ2-4; TRBD1 aligns across 7 bases. This receptor was obtained from a man aged 30 to 45 with non-small cell lung cancer. Sequenced sample: lung tumor tissue. For the CDR3, the DNA is TGTGGCAGCAGTTTGTGCAGGGGGAACATTCAGTACTTC. It specifies CGSSLCRGNIQYF.